Listed below are T cell receptor beta chains from one sample, sequenced in a study of patients and donors after allogeneic stem cell transplantation. TCRdb used MiXCR to reprocess the RT-PCR reads, holding one entry per CDR3 protein. The data contain more than 55,000 distinct CDR3 sequences, more than 10% of them singletons. Input material: blood, either unsorted or a sorted T cell fraction (not recorded which). The source of these receptors is a human donor who was either an allogeneic HSCT recipient or a stem cell or donor lymphocyte infusion donor (not recorded which). It is not recorded whose cells these are; they may come from a transplant donor. Both conserved end residues are part of each CDR3. Each record gives: D gene, clone size, J gene, V gene, CDR3 DNA, CDR3 protein. D genes are given only for firm matches. The size entry is marked missing in some rows and otherwise reads once, few, many or a size class.

D gene: TRBD2
clone size: few
J gene: TRBJ2-1
V gene: TRBV9
CDR3 DNA: TGTGCCAGCAGCCCATTCACTAGCGGGGGTTACAATGAGCAGTTCTTC
CDR3 protein: CASSPFTSGGYNEQFF

D gene: NA
clone size: once
J gene: TRBJ2-7
V gene: TRBV29-1
CDR3 DNA: TGCAGCGTTGAACCAATAGAAAGCGAGCAGTACTTC
CDR3 protein: CSVEPIESEQYF

D gene: NA
clone size: many
J gene: TRBJ1-2
V gene: TRBV10-3
CDR3 DNA: TGTGCCATCAGTGGGCAGACTTACTATGGCTACACCTTC
CDR3 protein: CAISGQTYYGYTF

D gene: NA
clone size: few
J gene: TRBJ2-4
V gene: TRBV20-1
CDR3 DNA: TGCAGTGTCGCCCGGAGGCCGCACCGGGGAGCCAAAAACATTCAGTACTTC
CDR3 protein: CSVARRPHRGAKNIQYF

D gene: NA
clone size: NA
J gene: TRBJ2-2
V gene: TRBV19
CDR3 DNA: TGTGCCAGCCAGAAGTACCAGGCGCCCGCTCCCGGGGAGCTGTTTTTT
CDR3 protein: CASQKYQAPAPGELFF

D gene: NA
clone size: NA
J gene: TRBJ2-5
V gene: TRBV5-1
CDR3 DNA: TGCGCCAGCAGTATAGCCCCGGGGACCCAGTACTTC
CDR3 protein: CASSIAPGTQYF

D gene: TRBD2
clone size: few
J gene: TRBJ2-7
V gene: TRBV6-6
CDR3 DNA: TGTGCCAGCAGTTACTCGAGGACTAGCGACTCCTACGAGCAGTACTTC
CDR3 protein: CASSYSRTSDSYEQYF

D gene: NA
clone size: NA
J gene: TRBJ2-3
V gene: TRBV7-2
CDR3 DNA: TGTGCCAGCAGCCCGACCCCGGGACTTGCAGCAGATACGCAGTATTTT
CDR3 protein: CASSPTPGLAADTQYF

D gene: NA
clone size: NA
J gene: TRBJ2-6
V gene: TRBV24-1
CDR3 DNA: TGTGCCACCAGACAGGGTTCTGGGGCCAACGTCCTGACTTTC
CDR3 protein: CATRQGSGANVLTF

D gene: NA
clone size: many
J gene: TRBJ2-1
V gene: TRBV3-1
CDR3 DNA: TGTGCCAGCAGCCAAGCTACGGGATATGAGCAGTTCTTC
CDR3 protein: CASSQATGYEQFF

D gene: NA
clone size: many
J gene: TRBJ1-4
V gene: TRBV11-1
CDR3 DNA: TGTGCCAGCAGCTGGGGAGGTTCGGAGGAAAAACTGTTTTTT
CDR3 protein: CASSWGGSEEKLFF

D gene: NA
clone size: few
J gene: TRBJ2-2
V gene: TRBV27
CDR3 DNA: TGTGCCAGCAGTCACGCGGGACAGCTGAACACCGGGGAGCTGTTTTTT
CDR3 protein: CASSHAGQLNTGELFF

D gene: NA
clone size: NA
J gene: TRBJ2-7
V gene: TRBV7-9
CDR3 DNA: TGTGCCAGCAGCTCAATGGCGGGACAACCCTACGAGCAGTACTTC
CDR3 protein: CASSSMAGQPYEQYF

D gene: NA
clone size: NA
J gene: TRBJ2-2
V gene: TRBV6-5
CDR3 DNA: TGTGCCAGCAGTTACCATAGACTAGTCCCGAACACCGGGGAGCTGTTTTTT
CDR3 protein: CASSYHRLVPNTGELFF

D gene: TRBD2
clone size: many
J gene: TRBJ2-1
V gene: TRBV6-5
CDR3 DNA: TGTGCCAGCAGTTTGCCGGGACTAGCGGGTTACAATGAGCAGTTCTTC
CDR3 protein: CASSLPGLAGYNEQFF

D gene: NA
clone size: NA
J gene: TRBJ2-2
V gene: TRBV5-6
CDR3 DNA: TGTGCCAGCAGGGGGGCCCGGGAGCTGTTTTTT
CDR3 protein: CASRGARELFF